The 15 T cell receptor beta chains presented below share a single source sample, sequenced in a study of neurological immune-mediated disorders. One entry per CDR3 protein, called by TCRdb with MiXCR from the 5' RACE reads. The data show about 60,000 distinct CDR3 sequences, roughly 3.5% seen once. Sequencing was performed on PBMCs. These receptors were collected from a man aged 25 to 45 with multiple sclerosis.

This clonotype was recorded many times. The rearrangement joins TRBV5-1 to TRBJ2-1; D unclear. This CDR3 region has 13 residues. Trimming shortened V by 2 bases and J by 7 bases, and 10 bases separated the two germline ends. Germline-derived CDR1 and CDR2 are SGHRS and YFSETQ. CDR3 sequence: CASSFGLRNEQFF. The DNA of the CDR3 is TGCGCCAGCAGCTTTGGCCTACGGAATGAGCAGTTCTTC.

This clonotype has at least ten counts. The V gene is TRBV27, the J gene TRBJ1-2; D is possibly TRBD1 (5 bases). The germline V gene encodes CDR1 MNHEY and CDR2 SMNVEV (reference sequence). The V gene lost 3 bases and the J gene lost 8 bases, with 13 bases spanning the gap. The CDR3 loop spans 13 amino acids. The CDR3 DNA reads as TGTGCCAGCAGTTTTTGGGGAGAGGGGGGCTACACCTTC. Translation: CASSFWGEGGYTF.

The V gene is TRBV6-5, the J gene TRBJ1-1; D may be TRBD1 (6 bases). V lost 4 bases, J lost 1 base, and 10 bases lay in between. CDR3 length: 14 residues. Germline lookup yields CDR1 MNHEY and CDR2 SVGAGI. The CDR3 region is CASSSGAGNTEAFF. In DNA, the CDR3 is TGTGCCAGCAGTTCAGGGGCTGGGAACACTGAAGCTTTCTTT.

The chain recombines TRBV5-1 with TRBJ2-5, with D possibly being TRBD2 (6 bases). The CDR3 has 15 residues. Trimming pared 0 bases from V and 1 base from J, leaving 10 bases between. The germline CDR1 and CDR2 sequences are SGHRS and YFSETQ. The CDR3 protein is CASSLGAGTQETQYF. CDR3 nucleotides: TGCGCCAGCAGCTTGGGTGCGGGAACCCAAGAGACCCAGTACTTC.

This clonotype was seen at least ten times. As DNA, the CDR3 is TGTGCCAGCAGTGCAAGAGGACTGTACAATGAGCAGTTCTTC. Translated, it gives CASSARGLYNEQFF. The genes are TRBV28 and TRBJ2-1; a weak D match, TRBD2 (5 bases). The CDR3 is 14 residues long. The germline V gene encodes CDR1 MDHEN and CDR2 SYDVKM. Trimming shortened V by 5 bases and J by 4 bases, and 12 bases separated the two germline ends. Together with reference TRBV28 and TRBJ2-1, the CDR3 gives the full variable domain: DVKVTQSSRYLVKRTGEKVFLECVQDMDHENMFWYRQDPGLGLRLIYFSYDVKMKEKGDIPEGYSVSREKKERFSLILESASTNQTSMYLCASSARGLYNEQFFGPGTRLTVL.

This clonotype was found many times. This rearrangement joins TRBV29-1 to TRBJ1-1, with D tentatively TRBD1 (5 bases). V shed 4 bases and J shed 8 bases, with 11 bases lying between them. The CDR3 spans 11 residues. CDR1 is SQVTM and CDR2 is ANQGSEA in the germline V gene. The CDR3 spells CSVARGIEAFF. The CDR3 DNA reads TGCAGCGTTGCCCGGGGCATCGAAGCTTTCTTT.

This clonotype was detected many times. The chain is built from TRBV20-1 and TRBJ2-7; D is possibly TRBD1 (5 bases). The germline gives CDR1 DFQATT, CDR2 SNEGSKA (reference sequence). CDR3 length: 12 residues. Trimming took off 6 bases at V and 0 bases at J, with 9 bases between the two ends. The CDR3: CSAPDTSYEQYF. The CDR3 nucleotides read TGCAGTGCCCCGGACACCTCCTACGAGCAGTACTTC.

This clonotype has ten or more counts. The chain carries TRBV5-1 and TRBJ2-7; 10 bases align to TRBD1. This CDR3 has 15 amino acids. Unmatched junction bases numbered 7, after V lost 4 bases and J lost 3 bases. Germline-derived CDR1 and CDR2 are SGHRS and YFSETQ. The CDR3 is CASSGGTGENYEQYF. In nucleotides, the CDR3 is TGCGCCAGCAGCGGGGGGACAGGGGAGAACTACGAGCAGTACTTC.

This clonotype came up many times. The chain links TRBV12-3 or TRBV12-4 to TRBJ1-5, with a weak D call TRBD1 (6 bases). The length of the CDR3 is 13 residues. Trimming removed 6 bases from V and 5 bases from J, with 11 bases in between. In DNA form, the CDR3 reads TGTGCCAGCAGACCCGGGGGGCATCAGCCCCAGCATTTT. It yields the protein CASRPGGHQPQHF.

This clonotype showed up many times. The gene calls are TRBV10-3 and TRBJ2-7; 9 bases are a match to TRBD2. The trim removed 6 bases at V and 0 bases at J, leaving 9 bases unmatched. Germline V lookup: CDR1 ENHRY, CDR2 SYGVKD. This CDR3 comprises 16 residues. CDR3 protein: CAIRKGLASSSYEQYF. In DNA form, the CDR3 reads TGTGCCATCAGGAAAGGACTAGCGAGCAGCTCCTACGAGCAGTACTTC.

The rearrangement joins TRBV18 to TRBJ1-1; TRBD1 might be the D (5 bases). The CDR3 totals 15 residues. The germline V gene encodes CDR1 KGHSH and CDR2 LQKENI. Between the trimmed V and J ends, which lost 0 bases and 4 bases, there was a span of 12 bases. The DNA for the CDR3 is TGTGCCAGCTCACCACCGAGCAGGGCTGGCACTGAAGCTTTCTTT. It encodes CASSPPSRAGTEAFF.

This clonotype has at least ten counts. This sequence joins TRBV12-3 or TRBV12-4 and TRBJ2-7; D could derive from TRBD1 or TRBD2 (5 bases each). This CDR3 is 14 amino acids long. The V end was cut by 3 bases, the J end by 4 bases, with 13 bases between. DNA for the CDR3: TGTGCCAGCAGTTTGGGACCCATGGGTTACGAGCAGTACTTC. This codes for CASSLGPMGYEQYF.

This clonotype was detected ten times or more. The chain couples TRBV5-1 to TRBJ1-4, with 8 bases identical to TRBD1. The CDR3 consists of 14 residues. Germline trimming cut 4 bases from V and 8 bases from J; bases unmatched to any gene: 7. Germline values: CDR1 SGHRS, CDR2 YFSETQ. The CDR3 loop reads CASSPDRGGEKLFF. CDR3 DNA sequence: TGCGCCAGCAGCCCTGACAGGGGAGGCGAAAAACTGTTTTTT.

This clonotype was counted ten times or more. This chain uses TRBV25-1 with TRBJ1-1; D not resolved. Germline CDR1 and CDR2: MGHDK and SYGVNS. V was trimmed by 2 bases and J by 1 base, leaving 5 bases between them. This CDR3 has 13 amino acids. CDR3 bases: TGTGCCAGCAGTGAACTAGAGAACACTGAAGCTTTCTTT. Protein sequence: CASSELENTEAFF.

The chain links TRBV29-1 to TRBJ2-7, with TRBD1 as a possible D gene (5 bases). CDR3 length equals 12 residues. Trimming left V 3 bases short and J 2 bases short, with 8 bases between. Per germline, CDR1 SQVTM and CDR2 ANQGSEA. The CDR3 loop is CSVEGRAYEQYF. The CDR3 coding sequence is TGCAGCGTTGAGGGCAGGGCCTACGAGCAGTACTTC.